Reported below is one TCR beta chain. Its antigen is unknown. The source of the sample is a study of shared clonotypes between healthy human individuals. Study-level findings and limits: The generation probabilities recorded for non-shared clonotypes fell below those of clonotypes shared by all four donors. Apart from blood, nothing was sampled; tissue repertoires likely differ.

Across several immunoSEQ plates, the genomic DNA of each subset was split evenly. Generated by immunoSEQ multiplex PCR, the TCRdb table keeps only in-frame clones and is missing some. This table holds roughly 2.6 million clones, around 94% found once. Trimming removed 8 bases at V and 0 bases at J, with 15 bases between. This CDR3 has 15 residues. Germline V gene sequence: CDR1 SGHNT, CDR2 YYREEE (reference sequence). A CD45RA-negative memory subset and a CD45RA+ naive subset were separated from the CD4+ cells. This sequence originates from a man aged 18 to 29 in good health. Sequenced material: naive CD4+ T cells sorted from blood. Described subset: CD45RA+ positively selected. The chain joins TRBV5-4 to TRBJ2-1; D is ambiguous. The CDR3, as DNA: TGTGCCAGTCGAGTGGGCGGAAACTCCTACAATGAGCAGTTCTTC. Amino acids: CASRVGGNSYNEQFF. The full variable domain, in which reference TRBV5-4 and TRBJ2-1 provide the parts outside the CDR3, is ETGVTQSPTHLIKTRGQQVTLRCSSQSGHNTVSWYQQALGQGPQFIFQYYREEENGRGNFPPRFSGLQFPNYSSELNVNALELDDSALYLCASRVGGNSYNEQFFGPGTRLTVL.